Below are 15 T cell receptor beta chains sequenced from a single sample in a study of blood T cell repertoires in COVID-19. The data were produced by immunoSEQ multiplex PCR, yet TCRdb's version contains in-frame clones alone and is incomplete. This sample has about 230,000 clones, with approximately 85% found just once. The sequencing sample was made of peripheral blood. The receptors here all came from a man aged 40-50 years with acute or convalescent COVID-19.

This CDR3 is CASSHYSYEQYF. In nucleotides, the CDR3 is TGCGCCAGCAGCCATTATAGCTACGAGCAGTACTTC. The V call is TRBV4-1, the J call TRBJ2-7; no clear D. Looked up from germline, CDR1 is MGHRA and CDR2 is YSYEKL. This CDR3 contains 12 residues. Deletions cut 3 bases from V and 3 bases from J, with 6 bases between.

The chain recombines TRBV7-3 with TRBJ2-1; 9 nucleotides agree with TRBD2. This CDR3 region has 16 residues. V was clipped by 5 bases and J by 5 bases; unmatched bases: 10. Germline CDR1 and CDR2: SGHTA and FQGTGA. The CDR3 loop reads CASSETSGGPNNEQFF. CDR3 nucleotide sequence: TGTGCCAGCAGCGAAACGAGCGGGGGGCCTAACAATGAGCAGTTCTTC.

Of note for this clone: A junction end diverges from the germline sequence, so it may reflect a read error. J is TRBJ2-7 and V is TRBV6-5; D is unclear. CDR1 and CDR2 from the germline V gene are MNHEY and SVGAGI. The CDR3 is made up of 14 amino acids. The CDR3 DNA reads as TGTGCCAGCAGTTACTCGGGCCCCTCCGACGAGCAGTACTTC. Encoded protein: CASSYSGPSDEQYF.

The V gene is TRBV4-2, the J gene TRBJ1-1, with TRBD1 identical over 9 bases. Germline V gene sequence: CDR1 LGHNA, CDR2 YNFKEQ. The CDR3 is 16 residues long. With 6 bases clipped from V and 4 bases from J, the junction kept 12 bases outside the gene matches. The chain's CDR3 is CASSLSARTGATEAFF. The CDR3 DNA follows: TGTGCCAGCAGTCTGAGTGCCAGGACAGGGGCCACTGAAGCTTTCTTT.

The CDR3 DNA reads TGTGCCAGCATTGACAGGGGGCAAGGAACTGAAGCTTTCTTT. Translating gives CASIDRGQGTEAFF. The chain links TRBV2 to TRBJ1-1; 10 nucleotides match TRBD1. V was clipped by 7 bases and J by 5 bases; unmatched bases: 7. The CDR3 spans 14 residues. Germline values: CDR1 SNHLY, CDR2 FYNNEI.

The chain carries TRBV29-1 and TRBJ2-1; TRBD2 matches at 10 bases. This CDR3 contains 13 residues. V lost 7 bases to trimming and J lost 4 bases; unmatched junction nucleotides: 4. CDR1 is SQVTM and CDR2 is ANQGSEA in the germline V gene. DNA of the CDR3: TGCAGCGCCCGGGGACTAGCGTACAATGAGCAGTTCTTC. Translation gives CSARGLAYNEQFF.

The CDR3 spells CASSFLQGPNEKLFF. The CDR3 DNA reads as TGTGCCAGCAGCTTTTTGCAGGGGCCTAATGAAAAACTGTTTTTT. V gene TRBV5-8 combines with J gene TRBJ1-4; D is perhaps TRBD1 (6 bases). Deletions cut 2 bases from V and 3 bases from J, with 11 bases between. This CDR3 has 15 amino acids. CDR1 SGHTS and CDR2 YDEGEE come from the germline V gene.

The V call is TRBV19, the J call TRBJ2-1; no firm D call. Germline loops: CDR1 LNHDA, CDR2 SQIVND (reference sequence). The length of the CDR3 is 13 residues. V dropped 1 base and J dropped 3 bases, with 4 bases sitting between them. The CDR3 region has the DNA TGTGCCAGTAGTATAGGTAACTACAATGAGCAGTTCTTC. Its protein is CASSIGNYNEQFF.

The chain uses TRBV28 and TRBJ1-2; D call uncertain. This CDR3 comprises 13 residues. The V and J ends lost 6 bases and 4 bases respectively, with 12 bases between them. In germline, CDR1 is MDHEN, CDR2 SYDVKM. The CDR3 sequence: CASSSVGSYGYTF. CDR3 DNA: TGTGCCAGCAGCTCCGTGGGGAGCTATGGCTACACCTTC.

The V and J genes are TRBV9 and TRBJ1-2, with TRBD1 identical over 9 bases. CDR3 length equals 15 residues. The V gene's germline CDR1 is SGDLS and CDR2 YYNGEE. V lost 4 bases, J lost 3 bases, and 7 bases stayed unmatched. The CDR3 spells CASSPHTGGDYGYTF. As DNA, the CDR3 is TGTGCCAGCAGCCCTCATACAGGGGGCGACTATGGCTACACCTTC.

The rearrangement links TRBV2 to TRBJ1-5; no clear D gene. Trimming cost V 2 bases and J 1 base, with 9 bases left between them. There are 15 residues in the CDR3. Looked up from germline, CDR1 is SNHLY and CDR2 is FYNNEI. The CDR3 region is CASSEMGRSNQPQHF. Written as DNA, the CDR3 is TGTGCCAGCAGTGAAATGGGGAGGAGCAATCAGCCCCAGCATTTT. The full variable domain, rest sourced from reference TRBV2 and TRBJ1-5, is EPEVTQTPSHQVTQMGQEVILRCVPISNHLYFYWYRQILGQKVEFLVSFYNNEISEKSEIFDDQFSVERPDGSNFTLKIRSTKLEDSAMYFCASSEMGRSNQPQHFGDGTRLSIL.

For the CDR3, the DNA is TGTGCCAGCAGTTTAGAGAGGGAGACCCAGTACTTC. This gives the protein CASSLERETQYF. The rearrangement uses TRBV12-3 or TRBV12-4 and TRBJ2-5; D gene uncertain. Trimming cost V 1 base and J 5 bases, with 5 bases left between them. The CDR3 is made up of 12 amino acids.

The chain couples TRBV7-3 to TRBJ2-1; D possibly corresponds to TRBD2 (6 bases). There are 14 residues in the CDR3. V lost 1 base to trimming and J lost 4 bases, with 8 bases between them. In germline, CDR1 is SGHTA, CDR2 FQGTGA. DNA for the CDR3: TGTGCCAGCAGCTTAATTGCGGGGTACAATGAGCAGTTCTTC. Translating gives CASSLIAGYNEQFF. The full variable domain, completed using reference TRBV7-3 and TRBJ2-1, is GAGVSQTPSNKVTEKGKYVELRCDPISGHTALYWYRQSLGQGPEFLIYFQGTGAADDSGLPNDRFFAVRPEGSVSTLKIQRTERGDSAVYLCASSLIAGYNEQFFGPGTRLTVL.

This CDR3 reads CASSYSLVGVRSTGELFF. CDR3 in DNA: TGTGCCAGCAGTTACTCCTTGGTCGGGGTTCGGAGCACCGGGGAGCTGTTTTTT. The chain is built from TRBV6-2 or TRBV6-3 and TRBJ2-2; a weak D match, TRBD2 (5 bases). The CDR3 has 18 amino acids. The germline gives CDR1 MNHEY, CDR2 SVGEGT. V was cut by 0 bases and J by 4 bases, with 18 bases left in between.

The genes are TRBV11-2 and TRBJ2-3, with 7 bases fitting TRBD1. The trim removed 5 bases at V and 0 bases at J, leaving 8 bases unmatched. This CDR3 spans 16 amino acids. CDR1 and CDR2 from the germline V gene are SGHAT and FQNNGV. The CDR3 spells CASSRPGQPSTDTQYF. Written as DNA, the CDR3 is TGTGCCAGCAGCCGCCCGGGACAGCCTAGCACAGATACGCAGTATTTT. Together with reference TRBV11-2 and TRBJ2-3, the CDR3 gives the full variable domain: EAGVAQSPRYKIIEKRQSVAFWCNPISGHATLYWYQQILGQGPKLLIQFQNNGVVDDSQLPKDRFSAERLKGVDSTLKIQPAKLEDSAVYLCASSRPGQPSTDTQYFGPGTRLTVL.